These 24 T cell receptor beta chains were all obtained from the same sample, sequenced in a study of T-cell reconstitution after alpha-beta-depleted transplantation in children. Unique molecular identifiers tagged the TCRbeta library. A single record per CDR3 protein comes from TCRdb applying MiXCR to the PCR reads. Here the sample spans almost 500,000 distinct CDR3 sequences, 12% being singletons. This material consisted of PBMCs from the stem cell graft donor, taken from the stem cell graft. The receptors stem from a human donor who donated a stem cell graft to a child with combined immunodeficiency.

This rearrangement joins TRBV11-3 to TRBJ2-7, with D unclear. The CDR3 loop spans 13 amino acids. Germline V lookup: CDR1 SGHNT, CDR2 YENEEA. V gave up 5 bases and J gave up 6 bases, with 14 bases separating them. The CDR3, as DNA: TGTGCCAGCAGCGCCAACCGGGTGGGCGAGCAGTACTTC. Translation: CASSANRVGEQYF.

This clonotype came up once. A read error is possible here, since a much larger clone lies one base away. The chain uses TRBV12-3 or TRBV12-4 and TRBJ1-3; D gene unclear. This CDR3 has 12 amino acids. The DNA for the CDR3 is TGTGCCAGCAGTTTACTGGGAAACACCGTATATTTT. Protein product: CASSLLGNTVYF.

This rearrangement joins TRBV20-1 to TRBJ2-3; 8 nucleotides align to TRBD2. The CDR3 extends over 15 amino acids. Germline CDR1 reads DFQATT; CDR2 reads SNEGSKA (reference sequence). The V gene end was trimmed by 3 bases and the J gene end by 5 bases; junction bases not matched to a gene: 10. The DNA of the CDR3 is TGCAGTGCTAGCGGGGGGGCCGGGAGACAAGATACGCAGTATTTT. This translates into CSASGGAGRQDTQYF.

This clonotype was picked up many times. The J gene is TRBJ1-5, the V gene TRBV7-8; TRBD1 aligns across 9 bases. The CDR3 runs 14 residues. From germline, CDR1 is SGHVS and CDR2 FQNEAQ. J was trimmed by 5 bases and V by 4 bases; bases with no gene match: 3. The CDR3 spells CASSSTGGDQPQHF. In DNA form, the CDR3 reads TGTGCCAGCAGCTCGACAGGGGGGGATCAGCCCCAGCATTTT.

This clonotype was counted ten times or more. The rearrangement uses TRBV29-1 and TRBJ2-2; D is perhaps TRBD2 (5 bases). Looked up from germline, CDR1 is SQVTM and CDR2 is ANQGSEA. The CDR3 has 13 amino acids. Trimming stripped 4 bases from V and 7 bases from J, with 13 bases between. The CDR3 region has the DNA TGCAGCGTTGGCCGGGGTCCGAGCGGGGAGCTGTTTTTT. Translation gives CSVGRGPSGELFF.

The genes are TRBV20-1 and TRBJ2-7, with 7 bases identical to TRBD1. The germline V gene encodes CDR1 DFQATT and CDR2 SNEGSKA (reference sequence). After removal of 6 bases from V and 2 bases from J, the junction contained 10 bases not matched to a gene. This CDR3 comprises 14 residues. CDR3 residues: CSAKQGQRAYEQYF. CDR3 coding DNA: TGCAGTGCCAAGCAGGGACAGAGGGCCTACGAGCAGTACTTC.

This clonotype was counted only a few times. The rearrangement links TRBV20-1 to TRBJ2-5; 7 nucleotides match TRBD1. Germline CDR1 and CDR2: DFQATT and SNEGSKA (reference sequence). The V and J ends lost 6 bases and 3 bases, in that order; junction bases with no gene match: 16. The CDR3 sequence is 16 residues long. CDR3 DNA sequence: TGCAGTGCCCGACTATTACAGGGGCGAAACGAAGAGACCCAGTACTTC. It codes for CSARLLQGRNEETQYF.

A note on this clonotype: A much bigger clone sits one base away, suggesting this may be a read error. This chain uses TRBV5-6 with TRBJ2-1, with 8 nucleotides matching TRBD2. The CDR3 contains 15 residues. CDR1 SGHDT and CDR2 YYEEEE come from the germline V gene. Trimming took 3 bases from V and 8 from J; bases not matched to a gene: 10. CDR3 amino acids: CASSYLATTSDEQFF. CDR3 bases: TGTGCCAGCAGCTATTTGGCGACGACTAGCGATGAGCAGTTCTTC.

DNA of the CDR3: TGTGCCAGCAGCCGTTCCGGGACAGGGACCTACGAGCAGTACTTC. As protein: CASSRSGTGTYEQYF. The chain links TRBV7-2 to TRBJ2-7, with 9 positions matching TRBD1. Losses at the gene ends were 5 bases for V and 2 bases for J; bases not matched to a gene: 7. Germline CDR1 and CDR2: SGHTA and FQGNSA. The CDR3 totals 15 residues.

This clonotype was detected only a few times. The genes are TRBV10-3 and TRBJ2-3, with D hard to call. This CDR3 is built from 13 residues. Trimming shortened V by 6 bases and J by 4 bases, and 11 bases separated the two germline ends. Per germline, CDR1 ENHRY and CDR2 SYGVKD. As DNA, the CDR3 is TGTGCCATCAGGGAGATACTCTCAGATACGCAGTATTTT. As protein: CAIREILSDTQYF.

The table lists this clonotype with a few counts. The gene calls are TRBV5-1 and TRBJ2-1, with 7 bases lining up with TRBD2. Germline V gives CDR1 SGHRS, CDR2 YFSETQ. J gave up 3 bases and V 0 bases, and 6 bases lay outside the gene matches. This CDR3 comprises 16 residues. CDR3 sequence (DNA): TGCGCCAGCAGCTTGGCTGGGGCTAGCGGCTACAATGAGCAGTTCTTC. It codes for CASSLAGASGYNEQFF.

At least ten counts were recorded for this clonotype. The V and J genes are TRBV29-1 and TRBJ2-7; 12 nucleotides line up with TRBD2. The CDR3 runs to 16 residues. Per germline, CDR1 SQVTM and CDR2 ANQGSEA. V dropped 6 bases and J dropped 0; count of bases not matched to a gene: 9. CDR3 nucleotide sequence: TGCAGCGTCGCCCCCCGACTAGCGGGAGACTCCTACGAGCAGTACTTC. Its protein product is CSVAPRLAGDSYEQYF.

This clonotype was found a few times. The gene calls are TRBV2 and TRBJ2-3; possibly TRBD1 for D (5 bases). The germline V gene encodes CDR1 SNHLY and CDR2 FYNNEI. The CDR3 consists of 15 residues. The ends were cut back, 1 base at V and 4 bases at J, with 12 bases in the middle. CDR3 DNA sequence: TGTGCCAGCAGTGAAGTGGGGCCGTGGGCAGATACGCAGTATTTT. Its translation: CASSEVGPWADTQYF.

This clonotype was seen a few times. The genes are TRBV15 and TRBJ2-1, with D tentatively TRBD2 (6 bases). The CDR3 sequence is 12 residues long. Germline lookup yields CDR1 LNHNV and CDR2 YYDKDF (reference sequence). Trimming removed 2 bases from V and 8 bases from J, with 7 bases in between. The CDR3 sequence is CATSRPSDEQFF. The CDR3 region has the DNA TGTGCCACCAGCAGACCTAGCGATGAGCAGTTCTTC.

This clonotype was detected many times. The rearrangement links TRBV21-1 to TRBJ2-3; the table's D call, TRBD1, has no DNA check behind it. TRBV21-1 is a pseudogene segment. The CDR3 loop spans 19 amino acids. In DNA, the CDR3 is TGTGCCAGCAGCCTCTGCCCGGCCAAGGGGGCGGTCAGCACAGATACGCAGTATTTT. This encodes CASSLCPAKGAVSTDTQYF.

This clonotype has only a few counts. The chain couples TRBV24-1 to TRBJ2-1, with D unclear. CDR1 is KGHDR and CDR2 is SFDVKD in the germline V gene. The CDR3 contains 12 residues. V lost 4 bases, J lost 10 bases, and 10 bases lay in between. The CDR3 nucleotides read TGTGCCACCAGTGAGGGGTGGCGCGAGCAGTTCTTC. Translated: CATSEGWREQFF.

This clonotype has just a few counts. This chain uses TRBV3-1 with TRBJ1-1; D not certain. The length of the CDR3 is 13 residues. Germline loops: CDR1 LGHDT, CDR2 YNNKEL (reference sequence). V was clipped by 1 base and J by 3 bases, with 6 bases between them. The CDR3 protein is CASSQVADTEAFF. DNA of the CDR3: TGTGCCAGCAGCCAAGTGGCGGACACTGAAGCTTTCTTT.

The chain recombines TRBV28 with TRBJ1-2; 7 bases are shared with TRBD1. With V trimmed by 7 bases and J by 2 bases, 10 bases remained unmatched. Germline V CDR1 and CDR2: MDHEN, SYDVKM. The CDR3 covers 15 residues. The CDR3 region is CASKTPVQGNYGYTF. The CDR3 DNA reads TGTGCCAGCAAGACCCCCGTACAGGGGAACTATGGCTACACCTTC.

Here the CDR3 reads CASSLNGRETQYF. CDR3 DNA: TGTGCCAGCAGCTTGAACGGGAGGGAGACCCAGTACTTC. This chain links TRBV5-5 with TRBJ2-5; 7 bases map to TRBD2. CDR1 and CDR2 from the germline V gene are SGHKS and YYEKEE (reference sequence). This CDR3 spans 13 amino acids. J gave up 5 bases and V 1 base, and 2 bases lay outside the gene matches.

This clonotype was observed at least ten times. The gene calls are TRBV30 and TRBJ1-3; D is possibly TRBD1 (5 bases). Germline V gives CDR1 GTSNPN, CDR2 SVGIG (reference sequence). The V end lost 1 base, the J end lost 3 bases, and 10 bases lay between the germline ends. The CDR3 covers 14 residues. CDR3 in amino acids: CAWSERGSGNTIYF. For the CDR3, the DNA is TGTGCCTGGAGTGAAAGGGGAAGTGGAAACACCATATATTTT. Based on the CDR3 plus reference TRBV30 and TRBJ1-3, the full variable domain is SQTIHQWPATLVQPVGSPLSLECTVEGTSNPNLYWYRQAAGRGLQLLFYSVGIGQISSEVPQNLSASRPQDRQFILSSKKLLLSDSGFYLCAWSERGSGNTIYFGEGSWLTVV.

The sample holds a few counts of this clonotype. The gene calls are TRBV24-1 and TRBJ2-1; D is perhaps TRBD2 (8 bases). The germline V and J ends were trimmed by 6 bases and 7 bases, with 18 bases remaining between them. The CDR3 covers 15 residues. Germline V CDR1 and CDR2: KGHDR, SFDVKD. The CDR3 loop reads CATSHWRGDSNEQFF. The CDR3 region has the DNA TGTGCCACCAGTCACTGGCGGGGGGACAGTAATGAGCAGTTCTTC.

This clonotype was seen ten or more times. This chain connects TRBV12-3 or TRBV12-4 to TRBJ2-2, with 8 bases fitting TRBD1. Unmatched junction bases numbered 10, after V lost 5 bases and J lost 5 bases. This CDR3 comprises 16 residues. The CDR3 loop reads CASSPPGRGLTGELFF. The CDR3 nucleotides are TGTGCCAGCAGTCCCCCCGGCAGGGGGCTAACCGGGGAGCTGTTTTTT.

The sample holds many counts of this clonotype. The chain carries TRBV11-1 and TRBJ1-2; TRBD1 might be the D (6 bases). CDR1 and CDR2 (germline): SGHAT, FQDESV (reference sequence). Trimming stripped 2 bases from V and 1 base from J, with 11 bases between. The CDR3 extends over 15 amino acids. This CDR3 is CASSLTQGHNYGYTF. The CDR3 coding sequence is TGTGCCAGCAGCTTAACCCAGGGGCATAACTATGGCTACACCTTC.

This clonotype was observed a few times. This CDR3 reads CATASGLAGDRSNTGELFF. The CDR3 region has the DNA TGTGCCACCGCCTCGGGACTAGCGGGGGACAGATCGAACACCGGGGAGCTGTTTTTT. This sequence joins TRBV24-1 and TRBJ2-2; TRBD2 aligns across 14 bases. Germline values: CDR1 KGHDR, CDR2 SFDVKD. This CDR3 comprises 19 residues. Trimming took 9 bases from V and 0 from J; bases not matched to a gene: 11.